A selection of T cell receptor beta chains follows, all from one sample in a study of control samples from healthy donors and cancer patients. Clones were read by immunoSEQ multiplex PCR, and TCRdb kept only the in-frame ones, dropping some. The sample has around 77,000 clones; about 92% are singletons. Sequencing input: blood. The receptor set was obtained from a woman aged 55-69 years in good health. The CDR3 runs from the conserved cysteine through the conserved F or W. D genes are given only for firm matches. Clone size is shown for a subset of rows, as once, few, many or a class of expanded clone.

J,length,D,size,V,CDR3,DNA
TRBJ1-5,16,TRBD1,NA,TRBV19,CASSTGGRLSNQPQHF,TGTGCCAGTAGCACAGGGGGCAGATTGAGCAATCAGCCCCAGCATTTT
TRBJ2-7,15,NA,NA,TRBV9,CASSAAASGVYEQYF,TGTGCCAGCAGCGCCGCCGCGTCAGGGGTCTACGAGCAGTACTTC
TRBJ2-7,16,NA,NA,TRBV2,CASSAWLMDGNYEQYF,TGTGCCAGCAGTGCCTGGTTGATGGACGGTAACTACGAGCAGTACTTC
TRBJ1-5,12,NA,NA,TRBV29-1,CSARDEGQPQHF,TGCAGCGCCAGGGATGAGGGTCAGCCCCAGCATTTT
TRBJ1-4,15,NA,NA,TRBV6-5,CASSTLGGWNEKLFF,TGTGCCAGCAGTACCCTCGGGGGGTGGAATGAAAAACTGTTTTTT
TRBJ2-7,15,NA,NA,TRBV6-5,CASRSKTVRPYEQYF,TGTGCCAGCAGGAGTAAGACAGTCCGACCGTACGAGCAGTACTTC
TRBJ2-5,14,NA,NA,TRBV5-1,CASSLAWDSGTQYF,TGCGCCAGCAGCTTAGCTTGGGACTCCGGGACCCAGTACTTC
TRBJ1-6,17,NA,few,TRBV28,CASSLSPGSSYNSPLHF,TGTGCCAGCAGTTTATCGCCAGGGAGCTCCTATAATTCACCCCTCCACTTT
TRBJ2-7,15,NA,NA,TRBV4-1,CASSQRSDATYEQYF,TGCGCCAGCAGCCAACGTAGCGATGCTACCTACGAGCAGTACTTC
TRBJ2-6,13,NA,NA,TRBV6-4,CASQGEGANVLTF,TGTGCCAGCCAAGGAGAGGGGGCCAACGTCCTGACTTTC
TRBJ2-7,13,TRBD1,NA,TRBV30,CAWKQGALYEQYF,TGTGCCTGGAAACAGGGGGCGTTATACGAGCAGTACTTC
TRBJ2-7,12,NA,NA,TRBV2,CASSENPWEQYF,TGTGCCAGCAGTGAAAACCCGTGGGAGCAGTACTTC
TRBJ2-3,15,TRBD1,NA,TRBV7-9,CASSIRDRGTDTQYF,TGTGCCAGCAGCATCCGGGACAGGGGCACAGATACGCAGTATTTT